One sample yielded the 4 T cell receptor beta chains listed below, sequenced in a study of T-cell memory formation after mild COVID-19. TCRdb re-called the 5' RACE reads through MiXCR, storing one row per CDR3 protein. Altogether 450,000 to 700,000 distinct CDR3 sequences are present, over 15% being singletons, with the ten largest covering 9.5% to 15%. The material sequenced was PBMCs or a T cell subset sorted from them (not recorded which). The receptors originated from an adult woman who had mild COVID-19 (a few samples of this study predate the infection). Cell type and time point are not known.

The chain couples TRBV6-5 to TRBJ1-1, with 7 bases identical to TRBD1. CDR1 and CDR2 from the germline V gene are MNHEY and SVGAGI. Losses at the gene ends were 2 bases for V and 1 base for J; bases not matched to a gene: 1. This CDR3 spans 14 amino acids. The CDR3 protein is CASSYGDRNTEAFF. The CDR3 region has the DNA TGTGCCAGCAGTTACGGGGACAGGAACACTGAAGCTTTCTTT.

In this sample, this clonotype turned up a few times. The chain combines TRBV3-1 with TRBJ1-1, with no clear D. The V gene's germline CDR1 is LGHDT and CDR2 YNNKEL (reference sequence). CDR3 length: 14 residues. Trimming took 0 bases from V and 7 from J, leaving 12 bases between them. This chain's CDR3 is CASSQDAGNDEAFF. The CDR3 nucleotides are TGTGCCAGCAGCCAAGATGCCGGGAACGATGAAGCTTTCTTT.

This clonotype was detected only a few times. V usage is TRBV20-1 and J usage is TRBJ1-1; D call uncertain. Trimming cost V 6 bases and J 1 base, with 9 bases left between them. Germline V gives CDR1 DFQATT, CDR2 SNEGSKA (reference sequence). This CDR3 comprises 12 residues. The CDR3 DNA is TGCAGTGCCTATACAGAGAACACTGAAGCTTTCTTT. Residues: CSAYTENTEAFF.

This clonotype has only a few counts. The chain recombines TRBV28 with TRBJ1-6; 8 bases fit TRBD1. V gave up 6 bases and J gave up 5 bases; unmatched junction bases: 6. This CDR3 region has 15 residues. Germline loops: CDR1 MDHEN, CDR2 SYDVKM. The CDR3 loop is CASSPLDRDNSPLHF. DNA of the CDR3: TGTGCCAGCAGCCCCCTGGACAGGGATAATTCACCCCTCCACTTT.